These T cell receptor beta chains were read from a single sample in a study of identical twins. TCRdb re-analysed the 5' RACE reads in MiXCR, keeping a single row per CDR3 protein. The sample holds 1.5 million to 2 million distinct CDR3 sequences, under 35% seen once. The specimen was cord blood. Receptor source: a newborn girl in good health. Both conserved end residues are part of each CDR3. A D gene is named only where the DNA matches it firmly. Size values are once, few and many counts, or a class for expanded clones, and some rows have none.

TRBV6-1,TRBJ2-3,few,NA,TGTGCCAGCAGTGAAGCGTCTAGGAGTTCAGATACGCAGTATTTT,CASSEASRSSDTQYF
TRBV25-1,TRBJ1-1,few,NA,TGTGCCAGCAGTGTAAAGCTGAACACTGAAGCTTTCTTT,CASSVKLNTEAFF
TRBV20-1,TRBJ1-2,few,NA,TGCAGTGCCAAAAGCGGGTGGAACTATGGCTACACCTTC,CSAKSGWNYGYTF
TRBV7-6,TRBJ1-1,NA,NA,TGTGCCAGCAGCTCGATAACCGGGACTCTCGCTGAAGCTTTCTTT,CASSSITGTLAEAFF
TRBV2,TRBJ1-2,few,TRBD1,TGTGCCAGCAGCGGACAGGGTCTGGGTGGCTACACCTTC,CASSGQGLGGYTF
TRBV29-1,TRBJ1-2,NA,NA,TGCAGCGTTGAATATAGTCCAGGGGAGAACTATGGCTACACCTTC,CSVEYSPGENYGYTF
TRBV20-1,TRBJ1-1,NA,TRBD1,TGCAGTGCTGGGGACAGGGGCTCCCACACTGAAGCTTTCTTT,CSAGDRGSHTEAFF
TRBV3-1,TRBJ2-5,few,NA,TGTGCCAGCAGCCCCGTAGGCTACAAAGAGACCCAGTACTTC,CASSPVGYKETQYF
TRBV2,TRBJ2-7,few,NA,TGTGCCAGCATATTAGAACAGGGAAACTACGAGCAGTACTTC,CASILEQGNYEQYF
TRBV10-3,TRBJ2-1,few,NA,TGTGCCATCAGTGAGTACGCCAATGAGCAGTTCTTC,CAISEYANEQFF
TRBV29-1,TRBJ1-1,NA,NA,TGCAGCGTTGTTGGAGGGTTGAACACTGAAGCTTTCTTT,CSVVGGLNTEAFF
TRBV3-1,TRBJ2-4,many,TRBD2,TGTGCCAGCAGCCAAGATGGGCTAGCGGTCGCCAAAAACATTCAGTACTTC,CASSQDGLAVAKNIQYF
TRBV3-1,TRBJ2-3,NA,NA,TGTGCCAGCAGCCTAAGGTGGGGGGCGGGGACAGATACGCAGTATTTT,CASSLRWGAGTDTQYF
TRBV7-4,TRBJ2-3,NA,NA,TGTGCCAGCAGCCCCATTGGGCGGGACGCCCTTTGCACAGATACGCAGTATTTT,CASSPIGRDALCTDTQYF
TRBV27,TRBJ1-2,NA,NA,TGTGCCAGCAGCCCACAGGACAGCTATGGCTACACCTTC,CASSPQDSYGYTF
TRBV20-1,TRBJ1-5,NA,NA,TGCGCCGTCGGGGCCTCAAGCAATCAGCCCCAGCATTTT,CAVGASSNQPQHF
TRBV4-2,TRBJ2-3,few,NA,TGTGCCAGCAGCCAAGACTCGAGTCAGCGGAGCACAGATACGCAGTATTTT,CASSQDSSQRSTDTQYF
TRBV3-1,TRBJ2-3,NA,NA,TGTGCCAGCAGCCAAGGAACAGGGTCCGCGCAGTATTTT,CASSQGTGSAQYF
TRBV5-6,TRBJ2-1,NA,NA,TGTGCCAGCAGCTTGGTCGGGCCGCCGACTGGTGAGCAGTTCTTC,CASSLVGPPTGEQFF
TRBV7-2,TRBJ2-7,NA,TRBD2,TGTGCCAGCAGCCCCCGTTGGGACTACAATGAGCAGTACTTC,CASSPRWDYNEQYF
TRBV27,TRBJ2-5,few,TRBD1,TGTGCCAGCAGTTTGACAGGGGGCGTATCGGGAGAGACCCAGTACTTC,CASSLTGGVSGETQYF
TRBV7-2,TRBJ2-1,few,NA,TGTGCCAGCAGCGTCCGCAGGGCTTACAATGAGCAGTTCTTC,CASSVRRAYNEQFF
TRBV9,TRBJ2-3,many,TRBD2,TGTGCCAGCAGCGTAGCTACCCCGGCGGGGGGGCTGAATACGCAGTATTTT,CASSVATPAGGLNTQYF
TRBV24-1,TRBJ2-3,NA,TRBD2,TGTGCCACCAGACCCGGACTAGCGGGACGCACAGATACGCAGTATTTT,CATRPGLAGRTDTQYF
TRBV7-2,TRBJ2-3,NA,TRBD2,TGTGCCATCAGCTTAGCCCGACTAGCGGCCACAGATACGCAGTATTTT,CAISLARLAATDTQYF
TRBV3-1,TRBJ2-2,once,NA,TGTGCCAGCGGCCAAGATCCCAGGGCGGACGGGGAGCTGTTTTTT,CASGQDPRADGELFF
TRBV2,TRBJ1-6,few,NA,TGTGCCAGCAGCTACACGGGCCGCTCCTATAATTCACCCCTCCACTTT,CASSYTGRSYNSPLHF
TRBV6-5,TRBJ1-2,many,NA,TGTGCCAGCAGTACCCGGGATAACTATGGCTACACCTTC,CASSTRDNYGYTF
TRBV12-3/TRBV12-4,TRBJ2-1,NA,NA,TGTGCCAGCAGTTTATTGGTACAGTCCCACGATGAGCAGTTCTTC,CASSLLVQSHDEQFF
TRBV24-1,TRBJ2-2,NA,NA,TGTGCCACCAGGGAGAACACCGGGGAGCTGTTTTTT,CATRENTGELFF